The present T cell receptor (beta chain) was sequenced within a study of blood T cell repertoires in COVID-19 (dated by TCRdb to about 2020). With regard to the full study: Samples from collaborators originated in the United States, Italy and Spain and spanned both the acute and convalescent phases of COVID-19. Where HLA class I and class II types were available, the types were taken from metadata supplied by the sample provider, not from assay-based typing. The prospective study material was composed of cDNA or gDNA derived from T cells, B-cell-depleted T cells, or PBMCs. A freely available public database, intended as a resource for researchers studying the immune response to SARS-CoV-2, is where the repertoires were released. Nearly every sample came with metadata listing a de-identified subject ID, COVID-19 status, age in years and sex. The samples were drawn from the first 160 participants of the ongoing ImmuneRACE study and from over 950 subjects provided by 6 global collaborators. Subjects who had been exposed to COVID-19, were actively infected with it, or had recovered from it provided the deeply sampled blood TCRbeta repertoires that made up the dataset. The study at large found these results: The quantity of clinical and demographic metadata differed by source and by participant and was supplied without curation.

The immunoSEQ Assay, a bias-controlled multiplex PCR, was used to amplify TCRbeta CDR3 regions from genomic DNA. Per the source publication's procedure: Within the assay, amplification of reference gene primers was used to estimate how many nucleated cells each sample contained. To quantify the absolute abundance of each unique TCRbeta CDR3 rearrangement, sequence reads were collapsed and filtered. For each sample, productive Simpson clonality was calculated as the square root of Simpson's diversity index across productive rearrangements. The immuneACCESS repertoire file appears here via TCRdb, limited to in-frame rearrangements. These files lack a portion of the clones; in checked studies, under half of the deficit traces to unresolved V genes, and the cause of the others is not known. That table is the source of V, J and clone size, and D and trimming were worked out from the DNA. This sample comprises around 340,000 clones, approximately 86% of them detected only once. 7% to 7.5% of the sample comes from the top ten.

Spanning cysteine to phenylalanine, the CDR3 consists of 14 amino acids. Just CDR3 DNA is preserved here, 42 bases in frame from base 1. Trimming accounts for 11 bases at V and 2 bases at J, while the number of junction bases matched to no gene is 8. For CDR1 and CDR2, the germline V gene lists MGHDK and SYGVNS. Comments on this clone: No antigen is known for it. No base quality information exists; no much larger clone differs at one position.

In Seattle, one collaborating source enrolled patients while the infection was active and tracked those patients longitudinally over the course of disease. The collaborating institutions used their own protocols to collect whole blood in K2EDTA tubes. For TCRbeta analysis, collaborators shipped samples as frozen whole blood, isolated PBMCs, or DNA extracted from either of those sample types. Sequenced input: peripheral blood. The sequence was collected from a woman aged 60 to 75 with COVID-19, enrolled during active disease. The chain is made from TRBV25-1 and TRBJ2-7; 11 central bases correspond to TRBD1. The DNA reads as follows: TGTGCCTCTTCCGGGACAGGGGGAGCCTACGAGCAGTACTTC. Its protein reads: CASSGTGGAYEQYF.